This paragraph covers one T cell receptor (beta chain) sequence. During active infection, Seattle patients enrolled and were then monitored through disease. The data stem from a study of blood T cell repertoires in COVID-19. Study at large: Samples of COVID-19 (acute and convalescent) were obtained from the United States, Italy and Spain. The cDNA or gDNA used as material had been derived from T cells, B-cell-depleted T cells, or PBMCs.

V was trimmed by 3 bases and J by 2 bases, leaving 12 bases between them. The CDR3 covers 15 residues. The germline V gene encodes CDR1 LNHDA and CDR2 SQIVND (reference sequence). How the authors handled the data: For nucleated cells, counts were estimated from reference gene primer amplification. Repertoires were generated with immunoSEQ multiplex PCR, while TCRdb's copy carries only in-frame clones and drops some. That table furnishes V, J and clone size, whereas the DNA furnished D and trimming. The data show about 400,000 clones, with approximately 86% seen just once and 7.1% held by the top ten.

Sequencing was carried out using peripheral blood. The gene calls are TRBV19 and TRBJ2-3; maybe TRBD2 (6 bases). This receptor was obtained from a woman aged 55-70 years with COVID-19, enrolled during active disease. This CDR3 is CASSMGGGVTDTQYF. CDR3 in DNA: TGTGCCAGTAGTATGGGTGGAGGGGTCACAGATACGCAGTATTTT.